This is a list of T cell receptor beta chains from one sample in a study of molecular identifiers for immune sequencing clone quantification. A single record per CDR3 protein comes from TCRdb applying MiXCR to the PCR reads. The repertoire holds 600,000 to 650,000 distinct CDR3 sequences, with around 20% as singletons. The sample was naive CD8+ T cells from blood, with Jurkat cell RNA spiked in. Receptors were obtained from a human donor in good health. Some libraries in this study had Jurkat cell RNA spiked in. Each CDR3 is given with its conserved first and last residue. D genes are given only for firm matches. Not every row has a clone size; where given, it reads once, few, many or a size class.

size	D	length	V	J	DNA	CDR3
many	.	22	TRBV28	TRBJ1-5	TGTGCCAGCAGCTTGAGGGGAGTTTTAGAACTCCCCGACCAGCATAGCAATCAGCCCCAGCATTTT	CASSLRGVLELPDQHSNQPQHF
many	.	15	TRBV5-3	TRBJ2-2	TGTGCCAGCAGCTGGGGGGGCGCGAACACCGGGGAGCTGTTTTTT	CASSWGGANTGELFF
few	.	15	TRBV28	TRBJ2-2	TGTGCCAGCAGCTACAGGGAGTGGAACACCGGGGAGCTGTTCTTT	CASSYREWNTGELFF
many	.	14	TRBV4-3	TRBJ1-4	TGCGCCAGCAGCCTAGGGGAAGGAGGTGAAAAACTGTTTTTT	CASSLGEGGEKLFF
many	TRBD2	14	TRBV20-1	TRBJ2-3	TGCAGTGCCAGGACTAGCGGGAGTACAGATACGCAGTATTTT	CSARTSGSTDTQYF
.	TRBD1	14	TRBV19	TRBJ1-2	TGTGCCGGTAGTAGGGGACAGGGGATAAATGGCTACACCTTC	CAGSRGQGINGYTF
many	.	14	TRBV28	TRBJ1-1	TGTGCCAGCAGTTTCGGAGCCATGAACACTGAAGCTTTCTTT	CASSFGAMNTEAFF
.	TRBD1	15	TRBV4-1	TRBJ1-4	TGCGCCAGCAGCTATGGGACAGGCGCTAATGAAAAACTGTCTTTT	CASSYGTGANEKLSF
many	.	14	TRBV7-9	TRBJ2-7	TGTGCCAGCAGCTCGCCCAGAAATTCTTTCGAGCAGTACTTC	CASSSPRNSFEQYF
many	.	16	TRBV25-1	TRBJ2-1	TGTGCCAGCAGCACGGCAGGGGGGGTCTTCTACAATGAGCAGTTCTTC	CASSTAGGVFYNEQFF
few	TRBD1	16	TRBV18	TRBJ2-1	TGTGCCAGCTCACCCACAGGGGTTCGGCCAAACAATGAGCAGTTCTTC	CASSPTGVRPNNEQFF
many	TRBD2	16	TRBV5-4	TRBJ2-2	TGTGCCAGCAGCTTGGTGACTAGCGGATACACCGGGGAGCTGTTTTTT	CASSLVTSGYTGELFF
.	.	15	TRBV20-1	TRBJ2-1	TGCAGTGCTAGAGGCGCGGCCGGCTCCTACAATGAGCAGTTCTTC	CSARGAAGSYNEQFF
.	TRBD1	14	TRBV12-3/TRBV12-4	TRBJ1-2	TGTGCCAGCAGAGGACAGGGGCAGCACTATGGCTACACCTTC	CASRGQGQHYGYTF
many	TRBD2	14	TRBV7-2	TRBJ2-7	TGTGCCAGCAGCTCCCGGACTAGCGGGAGGGAGCAGTACTTC	CASSSRTSGREQYF
many	.	13	TRBV13	TRBJ2-7	TGTGCCAGCAGCCTCAGCGGGCCCGACGAGCAGTACTTC	CASSLSGPDEQYF
few	.	17	TRBV6-5	TRBJ2-2	TGTGCCAGCAGTTACTCTGGGGCCCCGACCCACACCGGGGAGCTGTTTTTT	CASSYSGAPTHTGELFF